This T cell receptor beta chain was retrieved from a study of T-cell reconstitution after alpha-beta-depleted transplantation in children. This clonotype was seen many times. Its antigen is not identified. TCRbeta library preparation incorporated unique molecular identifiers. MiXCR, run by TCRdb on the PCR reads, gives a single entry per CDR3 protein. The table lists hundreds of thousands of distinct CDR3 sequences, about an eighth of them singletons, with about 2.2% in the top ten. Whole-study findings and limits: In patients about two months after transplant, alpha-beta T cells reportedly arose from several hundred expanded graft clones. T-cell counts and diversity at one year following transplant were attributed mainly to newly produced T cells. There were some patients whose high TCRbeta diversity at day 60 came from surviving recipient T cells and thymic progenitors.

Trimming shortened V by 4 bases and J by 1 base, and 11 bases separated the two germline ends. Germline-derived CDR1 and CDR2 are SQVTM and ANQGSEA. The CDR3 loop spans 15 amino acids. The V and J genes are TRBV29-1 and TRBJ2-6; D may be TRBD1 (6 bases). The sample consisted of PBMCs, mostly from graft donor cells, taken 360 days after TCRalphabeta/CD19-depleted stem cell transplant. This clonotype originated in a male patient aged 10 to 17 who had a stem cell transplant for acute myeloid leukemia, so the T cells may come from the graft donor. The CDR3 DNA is TGCAGCGTTGGGACAGCTTATTCTGGGGCCAACGTCCTGACTTTC. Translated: CSVGTAYSGANVLTF.